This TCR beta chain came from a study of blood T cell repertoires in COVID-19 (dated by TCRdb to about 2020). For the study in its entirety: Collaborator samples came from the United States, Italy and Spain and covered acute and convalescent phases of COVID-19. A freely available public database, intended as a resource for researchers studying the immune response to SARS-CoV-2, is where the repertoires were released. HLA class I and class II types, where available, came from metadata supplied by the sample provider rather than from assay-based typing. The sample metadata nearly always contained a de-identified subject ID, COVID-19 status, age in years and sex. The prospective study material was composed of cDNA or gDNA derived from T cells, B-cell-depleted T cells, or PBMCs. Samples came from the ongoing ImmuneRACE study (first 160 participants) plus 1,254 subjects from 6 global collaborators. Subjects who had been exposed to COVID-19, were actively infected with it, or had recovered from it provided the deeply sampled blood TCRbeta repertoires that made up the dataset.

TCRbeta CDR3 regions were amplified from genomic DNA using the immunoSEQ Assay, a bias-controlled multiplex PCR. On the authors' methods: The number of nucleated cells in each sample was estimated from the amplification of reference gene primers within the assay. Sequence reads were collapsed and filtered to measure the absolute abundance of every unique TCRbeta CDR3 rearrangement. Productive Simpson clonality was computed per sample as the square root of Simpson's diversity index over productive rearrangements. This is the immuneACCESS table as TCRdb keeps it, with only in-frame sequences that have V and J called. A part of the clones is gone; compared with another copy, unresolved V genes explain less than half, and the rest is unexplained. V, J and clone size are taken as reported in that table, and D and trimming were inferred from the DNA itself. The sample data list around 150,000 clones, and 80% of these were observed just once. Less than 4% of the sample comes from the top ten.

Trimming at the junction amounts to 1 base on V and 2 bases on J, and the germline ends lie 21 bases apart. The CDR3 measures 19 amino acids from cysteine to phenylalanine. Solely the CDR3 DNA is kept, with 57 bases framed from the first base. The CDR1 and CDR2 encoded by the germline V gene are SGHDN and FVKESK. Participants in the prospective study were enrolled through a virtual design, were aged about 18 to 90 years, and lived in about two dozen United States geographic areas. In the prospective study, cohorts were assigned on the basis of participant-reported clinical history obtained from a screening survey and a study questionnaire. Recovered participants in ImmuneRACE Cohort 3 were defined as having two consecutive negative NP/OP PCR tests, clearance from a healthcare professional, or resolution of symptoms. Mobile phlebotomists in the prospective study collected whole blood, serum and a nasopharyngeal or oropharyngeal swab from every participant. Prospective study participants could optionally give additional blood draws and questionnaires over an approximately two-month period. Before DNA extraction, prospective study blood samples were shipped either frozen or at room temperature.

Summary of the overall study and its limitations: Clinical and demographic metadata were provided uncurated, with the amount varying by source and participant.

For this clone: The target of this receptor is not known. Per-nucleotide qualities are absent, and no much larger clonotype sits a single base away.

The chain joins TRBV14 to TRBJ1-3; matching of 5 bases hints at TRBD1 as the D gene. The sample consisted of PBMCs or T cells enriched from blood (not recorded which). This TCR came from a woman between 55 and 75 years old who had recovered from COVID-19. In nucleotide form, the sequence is TGTGCCAGCAGCCAAGGAATAAACGGATGGGGCTCCGCTGGAAACACCATATATTTT. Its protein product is CASSQGINGWGSAGNTIYF. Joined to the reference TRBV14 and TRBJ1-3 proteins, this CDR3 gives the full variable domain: EAGVTQFPSHSVIEKGQTVTLRCDPISGHDNLYWYRRVMGKEIKFLLHFVKESKQDESGMPNNRFLAERTGGTYSTLKVQPAELEDSGVYFCASSQGINGWGSAGNTIYFGEGSWLTVV.